The clone carrying this T cell receptor (beta chain) was recorded only once. The antigen is undetermined. Within the sample, other DNA sequences also encode this same CDR3. Each donor was nominally healthy when sampled (though unrecorded immune exposures were likely). The data are from a study of cytomegalovirus exposure and HLA in healthy donors. Study results and limitations: TCR beta chains numbering under 200 were designated cytomegalovirus-associated. V segments that were indistinguishable, TRBV6-2 and TRBV6-3 among them, were omitted from analysis. In an earlier analysis, productive rearrangement rates for most beta V segments clustered near 87% or 30%.

The V gene end was trimmed by 0 bases and the J gene end by 4 bases; junction bases not matched to a gene: 5. Germline CDR1 and CDR2: LGHNA and YSLEER. The CDR3 totals 15 residues. The study ran its PCR with 60 Vbeta and 13 Jbeta primers. Measured with immunoSEQ multiplex PCR; TCRdb has only the in-frame clones, and not every one. The sample records 150,000 to 200,000 clones, around three quarters being singletons. The specimen was PBMCs. The chain carries TRBV4-3 and TRBJ1-2; 7 bases map to TRBD1. This clonotype was obtained from a male donor in good health and CMV-seronegative. CDR3 DNA sequence: TGCGCCAGCAGCCAAGATAGGGGACAGATCTATGGCTACACCTTC. Protein product: CASSQDRGQIYGYTF.